This section outlines one T cell receptor beta chain sequence together with its context. It lacks a known antigen. A junction boundary mismatches the germline segment, possibly from a read error. CDR1 and CDR2, per the germline V gene (reference sequence), are DFQATT and SNEGSKA. The CDR3, cysteine through phenylalanine, is 13 amino acids long. CDR3 DNA is the only sequence kept; it has 39 bases, read in frame from the first base. The data were obtained in a study of Graves' ophthalmopathy and Graves' hyperthyroidism (dated by TCRdb to about 2018). As for the study more broadly: Peripheral blood samples were taken at the time of initial diagnosis, before any treatment was given. TCR beta repertoire signatures were used to distinguish Graves' ophthalmopathy from Graves' hyperthyroidism and to predict progression to ophthalmopathy. In total, 135 blood samples were TCR-sequenced: 40 to 45 ophthalmopathy, roughly 80 hyperthyroidism and roughly 17 hyperthyroidism-to-ophthalmopathy patients. To explore V-J signatures that distinguish ophthalmopathy from hyperthyroidism, a discovery set of roughly 98 patients was enrolled, made up of some 41 with ophthalmopathy and some 58 with stable hyperthyroidism. The independent validation cohort included 18 to 20 hyperthyroidism patients plus 17 patients who later progressed from hyperthyroidism to ophthalmopathy. In six hyperthyroidism patients, the T-cell repertoire of thyroid tissue was compared with the T-cell repertoire of blood. After sampling, hyperthyroidism patients received methimazole starting at 30 mg daily, and ophthalmopathy patients received high-dose intravenous methylprednisolone. Results and caveats for the whole study, not just this receptor: Ophthalmopathy was separated from stable hyperthyroidism by the 13-signature model with roughly 87% sensitivity and around 81% specificity in cross-validation and with 80%/75% in the test set. Among expanded thyroid clonotypes with frequency above 0.001, most also showed up in blood, which suggests that blood repertoires may reflect the thyroid immune response. No statistical method was used to predetermine the sample size, and group allocation was not hidden from the investigators. In validation, the model predicted ophthalmopathy progression with roughly 68% sensitivity and about 73% specificity; 12 predicted patients were CT-confirmed with GO in a median of approximately six months.

TCR beta CDR3 regions were amplified from RNA transcripts for repertoire sequencing. A first-round RT-PCR used HTBI primers with the Qiagen OneStep RT-PCR kit, followed by a second-round multiplex PCR, size selection and purification. Libraries were sequenced on an Illumina HiSeq2000 using paired-end 100 bp reads. Per the authors' processing: SOAPnuke was used to process the reads, removing any read that contained adapters or uncalled bases, had a mean Phred below 15, or lacked an exact match to the constant primer or identifier. High-quality paired reads were merged with COPE v1.2.5. Each unique nucleotide sequence was defined as a clonotype, and clonotypes were aligned to IMGT TRB V, D and J references with MiTCR v1.1. The analysis was limited to V-J combinations with a frequency above 0.0001, which together covered around 99% of the repertoires. For each V-J combination, a TCR clonal expansion and chaos score was defined as the ratio of F50 clonal expansion to chaos observed in the TCRdist matrix. Welch's t-statistics and random forest were used to reduce features to about 14 V-J combinations, which were fed into a naive Bayes classifier. Thyroid-blood repertoire similarity was quantified with the Morisita-Horn index. TCRdb trimmed public reads at Q25 via fastp, called clones via MiXCR and kept in-frame beta chains. Each record represents a unique CDR3 protein, reported with the most common genes and DNA among its rows. In this record, the V and J calls reflect TCRdb's handling and not the investigators' own analysis. A total of about 340,000 distinct CDR3 sequences appear in this sample, roughly 15% of them only once. The leading ten clones occupy around an eighth of the sample.

Ophthalmopathy patients had moderately to severely active disease, Clinical Activity Score of at least 3, NOSPECS grade of at least 4, and disease duration under 3 months. Anyone with other autoimmune diseases, uncontrolled infections, pregnancy or lactation was excluded from the study. Clinical symptoms, serum thyroxine, TRAb, thyroid ultrasound and orbital computed tomography formed the basis of the diagnosis. PBMCs were isolated from around 10 ml of fresh peripheral blood by Ficoll-Paque density gradient centrifugation. Total RNA was extracted with Trizol reagent and quality-checked on an Agilent 2100 Bioanalyzer.

The specimen was peripheral blood. The chain employs TRBV20-1 and TRBJ2-5; the D gene identity is not certain. The TCR originated in an adult man with Graves' ophthalmopathy. The nucleotides read TGCAGTGCCCGAGGACCCTGGCGAGAGACCCTGTACTTC. This codes for CSARGPWRETLYF.